The 28 T cell receptor beta chains below come from one sample, sequenced in a study of cytomegalovirus exposure and HLA in healthy donors. Primers: 60 Vbeta forward and 13 Jbeta reverse. The protocol was immunoSEQ multiplex PCR, while the TCRdb copy is restricted to in-frame clones and leaves out a portion. In the table there are some 160,000 clones, roughly 9.4% of which are singletons. Material for sequencing was PBMCs. Every receptor here comes from a male donor in good health and CMV-seronegative.

This clone turned up a few times. The gene calls are TRBV5-4 and TRBJ2-5; 9 bases line up with TRBD1. Trimming cost V 5 bases and J 4 bases; bases outside gene matches: 3. CDR1 and CDR2 from the germline V gene are SGHNT and YYREEE (reference sequence). The CDR3 consists of 13 residues. The CDR3, as DNA: TGTGCCAGCAGGGCGACAGGGGGAGAGACCCAGTACTTC. Its protein is CASRATGGETQYF. Variable domain in full (rest from reference TRBV5-4 and TRBJ2-5): ETGVTQSPTHLIKTRGQQVTLRCSSQSGHNTVSWYQQALGQGPQFIFQYYREEENGRGNFPPRFSGLQFPNYSSELNVNALELDDSALYLCASRATGGETQYFGPGTRLLVL.

This chain uses TRBV28 with TRBJ2-3, with TRBD2 matching 14 bases. J gave up 4 bases and V 1 base, and 16 bases lay outside the gene matches. In germline, CDR1 is MDHEN, CDR2 SYDVKM. This CDR3 is built from 21 residues. The CDR3 sequence is CASSLSKGTGTSGRIPDTQYF. The CDR3 region has the DNA TGTGCCAGCAGTTTATCTAAGGGAACCGGGACTAGCGGGAGAATCCCAGATACGCAGTATTTT.

The V gene is TRBV18, the J gene TRBJ1-1; the D is unclear. This CDR3 comprises 14 residues. The ends were cut back, 3 bases at V and 4 bases at J, with 12 bases in the middle. Germline V CDR1 and CDR2: KGHSH, LQKENI. The CDR3 region has the DNA TGTGCCAGCTCACCCGCCGGGGAGGGCACTGAAGCTTTCTTT. Translation gives CASSPAGEGTEAFF.

This clone was observed a handful of times. CDR3 coding DNA: TGCGCCAGCAGCCAGGGGGCGTCGTATAATTCACCCCTCCACTTT. Its translation is CASSQGASYNSPLHF. J is TRBJ1-6 and V is TRBV4-3, with D perhaps matching TRBD1 (6 bases). The CDR3 is 15 residues long. The V gene's germline CDR1 is LGHNA and CDR2 YSLEER. V was cut by 3 bases and J by 4 bases, with 10 bases left in between.

This clone turned up a few times. The chain is built from TRBV5-1 and TRBJ2-3; D gene unclear. V gave up 1 base and J gave up 0 bases, with 6 bases separating them. The V gene's germline CDR1 is SGHRS and CDR2 YFSETQ. The CDR3 has 14 amino acids. The CDR3 reads CASSLTVSTDTQYF. The CDR3 DNA is TGCGCCAGCAGCTTGACTGTCAGCACAGATACGCAGTATTTT.

V usage is TRBV6-5 and J usage is TRBJ2-2; TRBD1 might be the D (5 bases). CDR1 and CDR2 from the germline V gene are MNHEY and SVGAGI. The CDR3 contains 15 residues. Trimming took off 2 bases at V and 7 bases at J, with 14 bases between the two ends. CDR3 in amino acids: CASSYVEKGDGELFF. CDR3 coding DNA: TGTGCCAGCAGTTACGTCGAGAAAGGGGACGGGGAGCTGTTTTTT.

CDR3: CATSSWQGQETQYF. The DNA of the CDR3 is TGTGCCACCAGCTCGTGGCAGGGGCAAGAGACCCAGTACTTC. The chain couples TRBV15 to TRBJ2-5; D might be TRBD1 (6 bases). Trimming left V 5 bases short and J 2 bases short, with 12 bases between. The germline CDR1 and CDR2 sequences are LNHNV and YYDKDF (reference sequence). The CDR3 covers 14 residues.

This clone came up a few times. The chain uses TRBV5-1 and TRBJ2-5; TRBD2 matches 7 bases. Germline CDR1 is SGHRS and CDR2 is YFSETQ. The CDR3 contains 14 residues. V gave up 4 bases and J gave up 5 bases; unmatched junction bases: 8. The CDR3 bases are TGCGCCAGCAGCGAAGGCGGGAGTGGGGAGACCCAGTACTTC. Its protein is CASSEGGSGETQYF.

The sample holds many counts of this clone. V gene TRBV28 combines with J gene TRBJ2-2, with a weak D call TRBD1 (6 bases). Germline V gives CDR1 MDHEN, CDR2 SYDVKM. V was cut by 6 bases and J by 0 bases, with 14 bases left in between. The CDR3 runs 16 residues. The CDR3 DNA sequence: TGTGCCAGCAGGCAAACTGGACAGTCGAACACCGGGGAGCTGTTTTTT. Protein product: CASRQTGQSNTGELFF.

This chain joins TRBV2 and TRBJ1-1; TRBD1 might be the D (6 bases). The CDR3 loop spans 15 amino acids. Germline CDR1 and CDR2: SNHLY and FYNNEI. The V gene lost 8 bases and the J gene lost 5 bases, with 21 bases spanning the gap. The CDR3 region has the DNA TGTGCCAGCCTTGTCCCTTGGGGGGGCAATACTGAAGCTTTCTTT. Protein: CASLVPWGGNTEAFF.

The rearrangement links TRBV6-1 to TRBJ1-1; 8 positions agree with TRBD1. The CDR3 consists of 15 residues. Germline V lookup: CDR1 MNHNS, CDR2 SASEGT. Unmatched junction bases numbered 7, after V lost 3 bases and J lost 4 bases. The CDR3 here is CASSDDRGRVTEAFF. As DNA, the CDR3 is TGTGCCAGCAGTGACGACAGGGGTCGGGTCACTGAAGCTTTCTTT.

DNA for the CDR3: TGTGCCAGCAGCCGCCACGGCGGTAACAATGAGCAGTTCTTC. This encodes CASSRHGGNNEQFF. The chain couples TRBV11-1 to TRBJ2-1; D remains ambiguous. CDR3 length: 14 residues. Germline V gene sequence: CDR1 SGHAT, CDR2 FQDESV (reference sequence). Trimming removed 5 bases at V and 5 bases at J, with 13 bases between.

The V and J genes are TRBV10-2 and TRBJ2-6; 8 nucleotides align to TRBD1. CDR1 and CDR2 from the germline V gene are WSHSY and SAAADI. The CDR3 loop spans 19 amino acids. V lost 5 bases and J lost 0; bases outside the gene matches: 12. CDR3 coding DNA: TGCGCCAGCAGTCCACTTCGGACAGGGAGGATCTCTGGGGCCAACGTCCTGACTTTC. Translating it yields CASSPLRTGRISGANVLTF.

CDR3 loop: CASSQVTAYYEQYF. CDR3 DNA sequence: TGCGCCAGCAGCCAAGTGACAGCCTACTACGAGCAGTACTTC. V is TRBV4-1 and J is TRBJ2-7; a possible D gene is TRBD1 (5 bases). Trimming left V 1 base short and J 3 bases short, with 10 bases between. Germline V gives CDR1 MGHRA, CDR2 YSYEKL. The CDR3 loop spans 14 amino acids.

This clone was picked up a small number of times. This chain connects TRBV7-9 to TRBJ1-3, with D possibly TRBD1 on 6 matching bases. There are 15 residues in the CDR3. The V end was cut by 4 bases, the J end by 4 bases, with 14 bases between. Germline-derived CDR1 and CDR2 are SEHNR and FQNEAQ (reference sequence). Written as DNA, the CDR3 is TGTGCCAGCAGCTATAGCCGAGGGGGAGGAAACACCATATATTTT. Amino acid sequence: CASSYSRGGGNTIYF. Supplemented by reference TRBV7-9 and TRBJ1-3, the full variable domain reads DTGVSQNPRHKITKRGQNVTFRCDPISEHNRLYWYRQTLGQGPEFLTYFQNEAQLEKSRLLSDRFSAERPKGSFSTLEIQRTEQGDSAMYLCASSYSRGGGNTIYFGEGSWLTVV.

This chain connects TRBV30 to TRBJ1-2; maybe TRBD1 (5 bases). This CDR3 region has 14 residues. With 0 bases removed from V and 4 bases from J, the gap between germline ends came to 12 bases. The germline V gene has CDR1 GTSNPN and CDR2 SVGIG (reference sequence). The CDR3 region is CAWSVKSGIYGYTF. Here the CDR3 DNA reads TGTGCCTGGAGTGTAAAGTCAGGGATCTATGGCTACACCTTC.

This sequence joins TRBV2 and TRBJ1-6; D possibly corresponds to TRBD1 (5 bases). This CDR3 has 13 amino acids. V shed 7 bases and J shed 7 bases, with 11 bases lying between them. Looked up from germline, CDR1 is SNHLY and CDR2 is FYNNEI. CDR3 sequence: CASKDMPNSPLHF. The CDR3, as DNA: TGTGCCAGCAAGGACATGCCAAATTCACCCCTCCACTTT.

This chain links TRBV4-1 with TRBJ1-5; perhaps TRBD1 as D (5 bases). The CDR3 is 15 residues long. Germline V gives CDR1 MGHRA, CDR2 YSYEKL. The germline V and J ends were trimmed by 3 bases and 6 bases, with 15 bases remaining between them. For the CDR3, the DNA is TGCGCCAGCAGCCAGGGGACTCTGGGCACTCAGCCCCAGCATTTT. Protein product: CASSQGTLGTQPQHF.

The chain employs TRBV6-5 and TRBJ1-5; possible D gene TRBD1, 5 bases. The CDR3 has 14 amino acids. Germline loops: CDR1 MNHEY, CDR2 SVGAGI. The V end was cut by 6 bases, the J end by 9 bases, with 18 bases between. The CDR3 sequence: CASRERRGAVPQHF. The DNA of the CDR3 is TGTGCCAGCAGGGAACGAAGGGGCGCTGTGCCCCAGCATTTT.

In its sample, this clone was seen a few times. The chain recombines TRBV28 with TRBJ2-7; 10 bases match TRBD1. Germline V CDR1 and CDR2: MDHEN, SYDVKM. This CDR3 contains 15 residues. Germline trimming cut 4 bases from V and 7 bases from J; bases unmatched to any gene: 10. The CDR3 coding sequence is TGTGCCAGCAGTTCGGGGGACAGGGGACTATGGGAGCAGTACTTC. As protein: CASSSGDRGLWEQYF.

V is TRBV4-1 and J is TRBJ1-3; 9 bases agree with TRBD1. Germline lookup yields CDR1 MGHRA and CDR2 YSYEKL. V shed 4 bases, J shed 1 base, and the junction held 8 bases outside the gene matches. The CDR3 spans 17 residues. The CDR3 sequence is CASSREQGANSGNTIYF. For the CDR3, the DNA is TGCGCCAGCAGCCGAGAACAGGGGGCAAATTCTGGAAACACCATATATTTT.

This clone was observed a handful of times. The chain employs TRBV6-6 and TRBJ1-3, with 12 bases fitting TRBD1. Germline CDR1 and CDR2: MNHNY and SVGAGI (reference sequence). The CDR3 loop spans 14 amino acids. The V gene end was trimmed by 9 bases and the J gene end by 6 bases; junction bases not matched to a gene: 6. Here the CDR3 reads CASGGTGGENTIYF. The CDR3 bases are TGTGCCAGTGGGGGGACAGGGGGCGAAAACACCATATATTTT.

The gene calls are TRBV2 and TRBJ2-5; D is perhaps TRBD2 (6 bases). Germline V gives CDR1 SNHLY, CDR2 FYNNEI. V lost 6 bases, J lost 4 bases, and 12 bases lay in between. The CDR3 extends over 13 amino acids. The CDR3 region is CASRTGGVETQYF. The CDR3 DNA sequence: TGTGCCAGCAGGACCGGCGGGGTAGAGACCCAGTACTTC.

The chain uses TRBV30 and TRBJ2-7; 7 bases are shared with TRBD1. Germline trimming cut 2 bases from V and 2 bases from J; bases unmatched to any gene: 6. This CDR3 comprises 14 residues. CDR1 GTSNPN and CDR2 SVGIG come from the germline V gene (reference sequence). In DNA form, the CDR3 reads TGTGCCTGGAGTCCCGGGACAGCAACCTACGAGCAGTACTTC. Translating gives CAWSPGTATYEQYF.

This clone turned up a few times. The J gene is TRBJ1-1, the V gene TRBV28; 8 positions match TRBD1. CDR3 length: 12 residues. CDR1 MDHEN and CDR2 SYDVKM come from the germline V gene. CDR3 sequence: CAAGTGNTEAFF. The CDR3 region has the DNA TGTGCGGCCGGGACAGGGAACACTGAAGCTTTCTTT.

The sample holds a few counts of this clone. The J gene is TRBJ1-1, the V gene TRBV6-6; tentatively, D is TRBD1 (5 bases). With 6 bases removed from V and 7 bases from J, the gap between germline ends came to 15 bases. Germline V CDR1 and CDR2: MNHNY, SVGAGI (reference sequence). The CDR3 totals 13 residues. The CDR3, as DNA: TGTGCCAGCAGCTCCGGGTGGGGGGATGAAGCTTTCTTT. This encodes CASSSGWGDEAFF.

This clone was seen more than once but under ten times. The chain couples TRBV11-1 to TRBJ2-7; tentatively, D is TRBD1 (6 bases). Germline CDR1 is SGHAT and CDR2 is FQDESV (reference sequence). The V gene lost 0 bases and the J gene lost 2 bases, with 11 bases spanning the gap. The CDR3 spans 15 residues. The CDR3 coding sequence is TGTGCCAGCAGCTTAGCTACAGGGCCCACCTACGAGCAGTACTTC. This translates into CASSLATGPTYEQYF.

A few counts support this clone. The V and J genes are TRBV6-5 and TRBJ2-3; a weak D match, TRBD2 (6 bases). This CDR3 comprises 15 residues. V was clipped by 5 bases and J by 9 bases, with 21 bases between them. Germline V CDR1 and CDR2: MNHEY, SVGAGI. The CDR3 here is CASSIRDSSFLTQYF. For the CDR3, the DNA is TGTGCCAGCAGTATTAGGGACTCTAGCTTCTTGACGCAGTATTTT.